This TCR beta chain was obtained from a study of blood T cells in healthy people across ages. It was with a sample-barcoded 5' primer and a J-beta primer mix that a second PCR of roughly 6 to 11 cycles was run. Every single cDNA molecule received a tag from a template-switch adaptor with 12 random nucleotides. TCRdb processed the 5' RACE reads anew with MiXCR; each CDR3 protein has one entry. The sample lists under 2,000,000 distinct CDR3 sequences; less than 50% were seen once. The sample, about 10 milliliters of peripheral blood, was drawn from each donor. The study's findings and limits: A strong correlation was found between TCR beta diversity and the percentage of naive T cells. CMV status of donors was unknown, possibly confounding expanded clonotype changes.

In the case of this clonotype: The antigen is unknown.

This CDR3 comprises 14 residues. In germline, CDR1 is DFQATT, CDR2 SNEGSKA (reference sequence). The J segment lost 3 bases and the V segment lost 6 bases, leaving 8 bases of the junction unmatched. The rearrangement links TRBV20-1 to TRBJ1-1; TRBD1 matches at 9 bases. Sequenced input: blood. The receptor was derived from a woman aged 40 to 50 in good health. DNA of the CDR3: TGCAGTGCGGACCGACAGGGGGGACACACTGAAGCTTTCTTT. Translation gives CSADRQGGHTEAFF.